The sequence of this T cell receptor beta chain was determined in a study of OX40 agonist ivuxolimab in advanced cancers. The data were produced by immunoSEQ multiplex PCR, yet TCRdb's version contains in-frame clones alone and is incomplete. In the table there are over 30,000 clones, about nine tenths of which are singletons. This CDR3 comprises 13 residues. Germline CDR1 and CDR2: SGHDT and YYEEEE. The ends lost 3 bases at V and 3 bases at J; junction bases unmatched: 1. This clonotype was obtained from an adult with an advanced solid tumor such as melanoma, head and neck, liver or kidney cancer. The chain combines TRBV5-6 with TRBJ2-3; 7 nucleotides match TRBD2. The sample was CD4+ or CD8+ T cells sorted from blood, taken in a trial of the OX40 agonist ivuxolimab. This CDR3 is CASSWGGTDTQYF. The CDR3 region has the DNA TGTGCCAGCAGCTGGGGGGGGACAGATACGCAGTATTTT.